This is a list of T cell receptor beta chains from one sample in a study of cytomegalovirus exposure and HLA in healthy donors. The repertoire was sequenced with immunoSEQ multiplex PCR; TCRdb's copy has only in-frame clones and lacks some. The sample carries a few hundred thousand clones, under 95% recorded once. The specimen sequenced was PBMCs. Receptor source: a woman between 18 and 30 years old in good health and CMV-seronegative. Each CDR3 is given with its conserved first and last residue. Expanded clones get a size class; other rows say once, few or many, or leave the size out.

v_gene,abundance,j_gene,CDR3aa
TRBV2,.,TRBJ1-5,CASNPGLSNQPQHF
TRBV30,.,TRBJ2-3,CAWRAGGGGDTQYF
TRBV9,.,TRBJ1-3,CASSVAGTGRNTIYF
TRBV29-1,few,TRBJ1-2,CSVSTGYTF
TRBV7-2,.,TRBJ2-7,CASSLVTYEQYF
TRBV11-2,once,TRBJ2-1,CASSLIRTGLAGIHNEQFF
TRBV30,.,TRBJ2-7,CAWGREQGEQYF
TRBV7-9,.,TRBJ1-1,CASSQEGQVSEAFF
TRBV6-6,once,TRBJ2-7,CASSPTGDGYEQYF
TRBV9,.,TRBJ1-2,CASSAQGNHNGYTF
TRBV13,.,TRBJ2-3,CASSFGPGLAGGRTDTQYF
TRBV11-2,.,TRBJ2-7,CASSPPWGDSGYEQYF
TRBV4-1,few,TRBJ1-1,CASSQVVRDTEAFF
TRBV9,.,TRBJ1-4,CASSTGWGEKLFF
TRBV5-4,.,TRBJ1-2,CASSPRSAANYGYTF
TRBV5-1,once,TRBJ2-3,CASSLRTSTDTQYF
TRBV18,few,TRBJ2-3,CASSPSSLYSTTDTQYF
TRBV7-9,.,TRBJ2-7,CASSPFRQGAYEQYF
TRBV28,.,TRBJ2-3,CASSHRTFHTQYF
TRBV6-5,.,TRBJ1-1,CASSLAGVSTEAFF
TRBV5-1,once,TRBJ2-5,CASSLARWRERALQETQYF
TRBV5-1,.,TRBJ2-1,CASSFGLANNEQFF
TRBV25-1,.,TRBJ1-2,CASGGEYYGYTF
TRBV12-5,.,TRBJ2-5,CASGPRRGQETQYF
TRBV27,.,TRBJ2-1,CASSPLPGFNNEQFF
TRBV4-2,few,TRBJ1-2,CASSQVIQAVTDYGYTF
TRBV19,.,TRBJ2-7,CASGGPQFYEQYF
TRBV6-6,.,TRBJ2-5,CASRPRSQETQYF
TRBV6-1,.,TRBJ1-2,CASSPQGSLRGYTF
TRBV6-5,.,TRBJ2-7,CACHRGAFSEQYF
TRBV2,.,TRBJ2-3,CASRTGLAGLTDTQYF
TRBV27,.,TRBJ2-1,CASSHLASGRGEQFF
TRBV28,.,TRBJ1-3,CASQGEGHGNTIYF
TRBV25-1,once,TRBJ2-3,CASSVLAGSGTDTQYF
TRBV5-6,.,TRBJ2-1,CASSVRGLGGYNEQFF
TRBV7-8,.,TRBJ2-2,CASSLAVLAGVIPTGELFF
TRBV27,.,TRBJ1-1,CASHRTGVDTEAFF
TRBV7-9,.,TRBJ2-3,CASSLVVRDTQYF
TRBV6-5,.,TRBJ1-2,CASSYDWGAGGYTF
TRBV7-2,.,TRBJ1-2,CASSLAYGTEGGYTF
TRBV4-2,.,TRBJ2-7,CASSQATSGSSYEQYF